This T cell receptor (beta chain) came from a study of T cell changes during pregnancy in multiple sclerosis. Profiled with immunoSEQ multiplex PCR; TCRdb holds only in-frame clones, not every one. The sample contains 70,000 to 95,000 clones, 90% to 95% of which appear only once. This clone was counted once. The origin of this receptor is a female donor in good health, enrolled as a control in a pregnancy study. The specimen was peripheral blood, collected after pregnancy.

The CDR3 loop is CASSFGTGEAFF. As DNA, the CDR3 is TGTGCCAGCAGTTTCGGGACAGGGGAGGCTTTCTTT. The genes are TRBV6-6 and TRBJ1-1, with 10 bases aligning to TRBD1. Trimming cost V 4 bases and J 11 bases; bases outside gene matches: 4. The CDR3 totals 12 residues. In germline, CDR1 is MNHNY, CDR2 SVGAGI (reference sequence).